These 26 T cell receptor beta chains share one sample of origin, sequenced in a study of regulatory T cells in long-lasting Graves disease. With iRepertoire HTBI primers and Arm-PCR of CDR3 regions, TCR beta libraries were built. One entry per CDR3 protein results from TCRdb running MiXCR on the multiplex PCR reads. The sample includes 600,000 to 850,000 distinct CDR3 sequences, about 30% seen only once; the top ten take around 42%. Indicated time point: persistent/refractory GD, antithyroid drugs over 5 years with positive TRAb. With RNA extracted from PBMCs as input, the TCR library was made. Sequences were derived from peripheral blood mononuclear cells (PBMCs), sampled when the disease was refractory, from a patient treated with antithyroid drugs. All receptors derive from a female donor with Graves disease.

The V call is TRBV27, the J call TRBJ1-5; D perhaps matches TRBD1 (5 bases). Germline CDR1 reads MNHEY; CDR2 reads SMNVEV (reference sequence). V was clipped by 6 bases and J by 3 bases, with 15 bases between them. CDR3 length: 15 amino acids. Here the CDR3 reads CASSPGVGHNQPQHF. For the CDR3, the DNA is TGTGCCAGCAGCCCCGGGGTGGGGCACAATCAGCCCCAGCATTTT.

The V gene is TRBV20-1, the J gene TRBJ1-1; 9 bases agree with TRBD1. Losses at the gene ends were 2 bases for V and 1 base for J; bases not matched to a gene: 5. Germline assignment: CDR1 DFQATT and CDR2 SNEGSKA (reference sequence). The CDR3 runs to 15 residues. CDR3 sequence (DNA): TGCAGTGCTAGAACAGGGGGCGCAGGGAACACTGAAGCTTTCTTT. Translation gives CSARTGGAGNTEAFF.

V gene TRBV28 combines with J gene TRBJ2-2, with D unclear. CDR3 length equals 15 residues. The ends were cut back, 4 bases at V and 1 base at J, with 10 bases in the middle. CDR1 MDHEN and CDR2 SYDVKM come from the germline V gene. The CDR3 DNA is TGTGCCAGCAGTTCCTTAAGAGGGAACACCGGGGAGCTGTTTTTT. Encoded protein: CASSSLRGNTGELFF.

This chain links TRBV27 with TRBJ2-1, with TRBD2 identical over 8 bases. Germline CDR1 reads MNHEY; CDR2 reads SMNVEV (reference sequence). Unmatched junction bases numbered 15, after V lost 11 bases and J lost 3 bases. This CDR3 is built from 16 residues. CDR3 in amino acids: CASGGGPRRNYNEQFF. The CDR3 coding sequence is TGTGCCTCGGGGGGGGGCCCCAGGCGGAACTACAATGAGCAGTTCTTC.

In this sample, this clonotype turned up a few times. The V gene is TRBV29-1, the J gene TRBJ1-1, with TRBD1 identical over 7 bases. The length of the CDR3 is 19 residues. Unmatched junction bases numbered 21, after V lost 1 base and J lost 4 bases. CDR1 is SQVTM and CDR2 is ANQGSEA in the germline V gene. DNA of the CDR3: TGCAGCGTTGAAGTACTTCCGAGACAGGGATTATTTAGTAGCACTGAAGCTTTCTTT. Protein product: CSVEVLPRQGLFSSTEAFF.

This clonotype was detected only a few times. This chain connects TRBV19 to TRBJ2-7; 7 bases match TRBD2. The CDR3 totals 14 residues. Trimming at V came to 2 bases and at J to 0 bases, leaving 1 base not matched to a gene. CDR1 is LNHDA and CDR2 is SQIVND in the germline V gene (reference sequence). For the CDR3, the DNA is TGTGCCAGTAGTATACAGCGGGGCTCCTACGAGCAGTACTTC. Translating it yields CASSIQRGSYEQYF.

Only a few counts were recorded for this clonotype. This chain links TRBV20-1 with TRBJ1-1; 9 bases match TRBD1. CDR1 is DFQATT, CDR2 SNEGSKA, per germline (reference sequence). This CDR3 is 15 amino acids long. J gave up 0 bases and V 6 bases, and 8 bases lay outside the gene matches. CDR3 sequence (DNA): TGCAGTGCCATACAGGGGGCATACATGAACACTGAAGCTTTCTTT. Translating it yields CSAIQGAYMNTEAFF.

This clonotype was detected ten times or more. The genes are TRBV28 and TRBJ1-2; D is ambiguous. This CDR3 spans 11 amino acids. The V end was cut by 6 bases, the J end by 7 bases, with 9 bases between. CDR1 and CDR2 from the germline V gene are MDHEN and SYDVKM. The CDR3 loop reads CASRHGVGYTF. CDR3 DNA sequence: TGTGCCAGCAGGCACGGGGTTGGCTACACCTTC.

This clonotype was found a few times. A junction end diverges from the germline sequence, so it may reflect a read error. CDR3 nucleotides: TGTGCCAGCAGCCCCACGGACTATCGCTACACCTTC. Encoded protein: CASSPTDYRYTF. This chain links TRBV9 with TRBJ1-2; D is undetermined. Germline CDR1 is SGDLS and CDR2 is YYNGEE. The CDR3 runs to 12 residues.

The V call is TRBV29-1, the J call TRBJ1-2, with no clear D. The CDR3 totals 12 residues. Per germline, CDR1 SQVTM and CDR2 ANQGSEA. Trimming shortened V by 4 bases and J by 8 bases, and 14 bases separated the two germline ends. Written as DNA, the CDR3 is TGCAGCGTTGTCACTTCAACGCGGGGCTACACCTTC. Amino acids: CSVVTSTRGYTF.

The chain joins TRBV27 to TRBJ2-3, with D possibly being TRBD2 (6 bases). The V end lost 5 bases, the J end lost 3 bases, and 12 bases lay between the germline ends. Germline lookup yields CDR1 MNHEY and CDR2 SMNVEV (reference sequence). This CDR3 is 14 amino acids long. The CDR3 DNA reads TGTGCCAGCAGTGATAGTCTAGCGACAGATACGCAGTATTTT. This translates into CASSDSLATDTQYF.

The chain uses TRBV5-1 and TRBJ2-3; D unclear. CDR1 SGHRS and CDR2 YFSETQ come from the germline V gene. Trimming removed 1 base at V and 2 bases at J, with 8 bases between. The CDR3 consists of 14 residues. CDR3 loop: CASSLFRDTDTQYF. The CDR3 nucleotides are TGCGCCAGCAGCTTGTTTCGCGACACAGATACGCAGTATTTT.

At least ten counts were recorded for this clonotype. This chain joins TRBV6-1 and TRBJ1-2, with 7 bases lining up with TRBD1. The germline V gene has CDR1 MNHNS and CDR2 SASEGT. The length of the CDR3 is 16 residues. V trimming: 2 bases; J trimming: 2 bases; junction bases outside the gene matches: 8. The CDR3 DNA follows: TGTGCCAGCAGTGAATACAGGGGAAGGATGAACTATGGCTACACCTTC. Protein product: CASSEYRGRMNYGYTF.

This chain links TRBV2 with TRBJ1-5, with D hard to call. V shed 3 bases and J shed 0 bases, with 9 bases lying between them. The germline CDR1 and CDR2 sequences are SNHLY and FYNNEI. The CDR3 loop spans 15 amino acids. In DNA form, the CDR3 reads TGTGCCAGCAGTGAGTCCTCTATTAGCAATCAGCCCCAGCATTTT. Translating it yields CASSESSISNQPQHF.

About this clonotype: This may be a read error: a much more frequent sequence differs by one nucleotide. The rearrangement joins TRBV11-2 to TRBJ2-2; possible D gene TRBD2, 6 bases. Germline lookup yields CDR1 SGHAT and CDR2 FQNNGV. The CDR3 totals 12 residues. This CDR3 reads CTSLGLPGELFF. CDR3 sequence (DNA): TGTACCAGCCTAGGACTACCCGGGGAGCTGTTTTTT.

This clonotype was detected ten times or more. The chain is built from TRBV12-5 and TRBJ2-5, with 7 bases identical to TRBD1. J gave up 2 bases and V 5 bases, and 5 bases lay outside the gene matches. Germline values: CDR1 LGHNT, CDR2 FRNRAP. The CDR3 length is 14 residues. The CDR3 protein is CASGKGQKQETQYF. The CDR3 DNA is TGTGCTAGTGGTAAGGGACAGAAACAAGAGACCCAGTACTTC.

The gene calls are TRBV11-2 and TRBJ1-2; D perhaps matches TRBD1 (5 bases). Trimming took off 5 bases at V and 4 bases at J, with 14 bases between the two ends. CDR1 is SGHAT and CDR2 is FQNNGV in the germline V gene. The CDR3 runs 14 residues. Here the CDR3 DNA reads TGTGCCAGCAGCCGAACGGGGCGGACCTATGGCTACACCTTC. As protein: CASSRTGRTYGYTF. The entire variable domain, with the rest obtained from reference TRBV11-2 and TRBJ1-2, is as follows: EAGVAQSPRYKIIEKRQSVAFWCNPISGHATLYWYQQILGQGPKLLIQFQNNGVVDDSQLPKDRFSAERLKGVDSTLKIQPAKLEDSAVYLCASSRTGRTYGYTFGSGTRLTVV.

This clonotype was counted only a few times. The chain recombines TRBV10-3 with TRBJ1-1; 8 bases match TRBD1. The V gene end was trimmed by 5 bases and the J gene end by 6 bases; junction bases not matched to a gene: 5. Germline V gene lookup returns CDR1 ENHRY and CDR2 SYGVKD. The CDR3 is 13 residues long. The CDR3: CAISNRQGPEAFF. The CDR3 nucleotides are TGTGCCATCAGTAATAGACAGGGGCCTGAAGCTTTCTTT.

The V call is TRBV20-1, the J call TRBJ2-1; TRBD1 is a possible D gene (6 bases). The ends were cut back, 6 bases at V and 4 bases at J, with 13 bases in the middle. The V gene's germline CDR1 is DFQATT and CDR2 SNEGSKA (reference sequence). This CDR3 comprises 13 residues. The CDR3 sequence: CSAGRDTYNEQFF. CDR3 bases: TGCAGTGCGGGAAGGGACACGTACAATGAGCAGTTCTTC.

Only a few counts were recorded for this clonotype. The V gene is TRBV20-1, the J gene TRBJ2-5; 10 bases fit TRBD1. The V gene end was trimmed by 6 bases and the J gene end by 4 bases; junction bases not matched to a gene: 14. Per the germline V gene, CDR1 is DFQATT and CDR2 is SNEGSKA (reference sequence). The CDR3 spans 16 residues. For the CDR3, the DNA is TGCAGTGCGGGCCGGGGACAGGGGCGAGGAGGAGAGACCCAGTACTTC. It translates to CSAGRGQGRGGETQYF.

The V gene is TRBV3-1, the J gene TRBJ2-1, with 8 bases identical to TRBD2. This CDR3 is 13 amino acids long. The germline CDR1 and CDR2 sequences are LGHDT and YNNKEL (reference sequence). Trimming cost V 0 bases and J 15 bases; bases outside gene matches: 7. The CDR3 DNA reads as TGTGCCAGCAGCCAAGATCTCGGGAGGGTGGTGTTCTTC. Its translation is CASSQDLGRVVFF.

The chain links TRBV29-1 to TRBJ1-1; D gene uncertain. This CDR3 has 11 amino acids. V was trimmed by 0 bases and J by 7 bases, leaving 6 bases between them. The germline gives CDR1 SQVTM, CDR2 ANQGSEA. This CDR3 reads CSVEDTGEAFF. CDR3 DNA sequence: TGCAGCGTTGAAGATACCGGTGAAGCTTTCTTT. The full variable domain, with the rest looked up from reference TRBV29-1 and TRBJ1-1, is SAVISQKPSRDICQRGTSLTIQCQVDSQVTMMFWYRQQPGQSLTLIATANQGSEATYESGFVIDKFPISRPNLTFSTLTVSNMSPEDSSIYLCSVEDTGEAFFGQGTRLTVV.

This clonotype has just a few counts. CDR3 region: CASSPSGGRGNTIYF. CDR3 coding DNA: TGTGCCAGCAGCCCCTCGGGGGGACGGGGAAACACCATATATTTT. The V and J genes are TRBV3-1 and TRBJ1-3; D is possibly TRBD1 (5 bases). This CDR3 is built from 15 residues. CDR1 LGHDT and CDR2 YNNKEL come from the germline V gene (reference sequence). V dropped 4 bases and J dropped 4 bases, with 14 bases sitting between them.

Within the sample, this clonotype is medium-sized (0.01 to 0.1%). The gene calls are TRBV6-1 and TRBJ2-7; TRBD2 matches at 13 bases. Germline CDR1 and CDR2: MNHNS and SASEGT. The CDR3 extends over 15 amino acids. J gave up 4 bases and V 1 base, and 1 base lay outside the gene matches. The CDR3 is CASSEGTSGSYEQYF. In DNA, the CDR3 is TGTGCCAGCAGTGAAGGGACTAGCGGGAGTTACGAGCAGTACTTC.

The chain recombines TRBV5-1 with TRBJ1-2; D uncertain. Trimming removed 0 bases from V and 6 bases from J, with 12 bases in between. The CDR3 is made up of 14 amino acids. CDR1 is SGHRS, CDR2 YFSETQ, per germline. In DNA, the CDR3 is TGCGCCAGCAGCTTGGTCCCGGGTCTGAATGGCTACACCTTC. Its protein product is CASSLVPGLNGYTF. Full variable domain (missing parts from reference TRBV5-1 and TRBJ1-2): KAGVTQTPRYLIKTRGQQVTLSCSPISGHRSVSWYQQTPGQGLQFLFEYFSETQRNKGNFPGRFSGRQFSNSRSEMNVSTLELGDSALYLCASSLVPGLNGYTFGSGTRLTVV.

The rearrangement links TRBV20-1 to TRBJ2-7, with 11 bases matching TRBD2. Per germline, CDR1 DFQATT and CDR2 SNEGSKA (reference sequence). Trimming cost V 5 bases and J 5 bases; bases outside gene matches: 5. This CDR3 contains 13 residues. CDR3 in DNA: TGCAGTGCTTCGACTAGCGGGATAGACGAGCAGTACTTC. Its translation: CSASTSGIDEQYF.